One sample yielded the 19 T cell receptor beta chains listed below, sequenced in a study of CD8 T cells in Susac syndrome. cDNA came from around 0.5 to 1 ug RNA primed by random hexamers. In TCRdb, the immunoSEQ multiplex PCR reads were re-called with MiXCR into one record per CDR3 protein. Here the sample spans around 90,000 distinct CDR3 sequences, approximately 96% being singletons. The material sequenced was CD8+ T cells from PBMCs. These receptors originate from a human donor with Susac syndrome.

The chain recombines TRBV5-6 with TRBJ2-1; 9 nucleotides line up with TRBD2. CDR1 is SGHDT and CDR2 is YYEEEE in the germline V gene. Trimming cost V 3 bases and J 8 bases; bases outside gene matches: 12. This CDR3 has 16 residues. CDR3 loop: CASSYESAGGRDEQFF. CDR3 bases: TGTGCCAGCAGCTATGAATCGGCGGGGGGGCGAGATGAGCAGTTCTTC. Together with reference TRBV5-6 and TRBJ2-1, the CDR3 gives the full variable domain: DAGVTQSPTHLIKTRGQQVTLRCSPKSGHDTVSWYQQALGQGPQFIFQYYEEEERQRGNFPDRFSGHQFPNYSSELNVNALLLGDSALYLCASSYESAGGRDEQFFGPGTRLTVL.

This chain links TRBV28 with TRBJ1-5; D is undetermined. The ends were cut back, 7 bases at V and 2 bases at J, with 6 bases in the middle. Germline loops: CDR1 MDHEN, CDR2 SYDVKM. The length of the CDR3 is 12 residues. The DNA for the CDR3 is TGTGCCAGCAAGAGGGGCAATCAGCCCCAGCATTTT. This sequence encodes CASKRGNQPQHF. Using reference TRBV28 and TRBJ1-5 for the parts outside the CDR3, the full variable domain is DVKVTQSSRYLVKRTGEKVFLECVQDMDHENMFWYRQDPGLGLRLIYFSYDVKMKEKGDIPEGYSVSREKKERFSLILESASTNQTSMYLCASKRGNQPQHFGDGTRLSIL.

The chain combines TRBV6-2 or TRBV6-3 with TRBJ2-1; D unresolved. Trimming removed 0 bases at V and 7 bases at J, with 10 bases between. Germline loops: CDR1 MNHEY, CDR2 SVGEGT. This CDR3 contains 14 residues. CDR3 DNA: TGTGCCAGCAGTTACTCGAAGGGCCCTAATGAGCAGTTCTTC. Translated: CASSYSKGPNEQFF.

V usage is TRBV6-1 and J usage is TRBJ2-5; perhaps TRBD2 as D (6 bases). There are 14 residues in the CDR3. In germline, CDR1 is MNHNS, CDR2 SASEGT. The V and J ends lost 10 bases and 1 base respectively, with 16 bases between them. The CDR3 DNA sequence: TGTGCCACCCGCGCGGGGACCTTCCAAGAGACCCAGTACTTC. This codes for CATRAGTFQETQYF.

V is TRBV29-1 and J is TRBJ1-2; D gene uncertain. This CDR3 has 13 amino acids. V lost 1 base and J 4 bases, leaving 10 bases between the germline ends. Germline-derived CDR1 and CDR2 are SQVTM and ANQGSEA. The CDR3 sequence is CSVEGTVPYGYTF. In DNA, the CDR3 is TGCAGCGTTGAAGGCACGGTCCCCTATGGCTACACCTTC.

CDR3 loop: CASSQERGPLSGYTF. The CDR3, as DNA: TGTGCCAGCAGCCAAGAAAGGGGGCCACTCTCTGGCTACACCTTC. This sequence joins TRBV3-1 and TRBJ1-2; TRBD1 aligns across 7 bases. Germline V gene lookup returns CDR1 LGHDT and CDR2 YNNKEL (reference sequence). V was pared by 0 bases and J by 7 bases, with 8 bases of the junction left unmatched. The length of the CDR3 is 15 residues.

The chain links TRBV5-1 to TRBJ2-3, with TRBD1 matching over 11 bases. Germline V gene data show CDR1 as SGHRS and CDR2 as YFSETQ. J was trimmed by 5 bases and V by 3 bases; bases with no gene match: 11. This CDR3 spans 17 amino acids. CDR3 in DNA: TGCGCCAGCAGCTCCCAACCCTGGGACAGGGGGGAAGATACGCAGTATTTT. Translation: CASSSQPWDRGEDTQYF.

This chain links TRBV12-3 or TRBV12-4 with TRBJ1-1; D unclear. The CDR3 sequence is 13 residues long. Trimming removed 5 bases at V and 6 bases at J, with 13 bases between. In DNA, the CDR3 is TGTGCCAGCAGTACGGGCCCAGCCGCTGAAGCTTTCTTT. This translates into CASSTGPAAEAFF.

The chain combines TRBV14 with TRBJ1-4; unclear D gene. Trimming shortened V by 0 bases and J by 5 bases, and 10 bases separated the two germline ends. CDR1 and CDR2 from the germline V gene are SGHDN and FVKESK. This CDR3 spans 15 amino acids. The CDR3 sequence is CASSQEGGFNEKLFF. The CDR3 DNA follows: TGTGCCAGCAGCCAAGAGGGCGGGTTCAATGAAAAACTGTTTTTT.

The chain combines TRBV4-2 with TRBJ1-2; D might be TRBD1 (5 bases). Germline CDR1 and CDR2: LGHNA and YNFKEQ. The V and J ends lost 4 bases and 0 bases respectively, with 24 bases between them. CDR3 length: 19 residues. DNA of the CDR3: TGTGCCAGCAGCCGAGGGGATAGGCAGGGAAACCTACCTAACTATGGCTACACCTTC. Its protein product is CASSRGDRQGNLPNYGYTF.

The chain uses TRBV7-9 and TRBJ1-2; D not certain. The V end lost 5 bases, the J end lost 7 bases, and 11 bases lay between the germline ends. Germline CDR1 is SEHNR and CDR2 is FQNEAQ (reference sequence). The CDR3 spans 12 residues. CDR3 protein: CASSPSILGYTF. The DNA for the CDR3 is TGTGCCAGCAGCCCTTCGATCCTTGGCTACACCTTC.

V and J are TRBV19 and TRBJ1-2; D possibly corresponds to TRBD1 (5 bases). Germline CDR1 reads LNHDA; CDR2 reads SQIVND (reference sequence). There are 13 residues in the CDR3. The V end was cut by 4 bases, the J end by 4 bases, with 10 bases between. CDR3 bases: TGTGCCAGTAGTAACAGACAGAGCTATGGCTACACCTTC. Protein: CASSNRQSYGYTF.

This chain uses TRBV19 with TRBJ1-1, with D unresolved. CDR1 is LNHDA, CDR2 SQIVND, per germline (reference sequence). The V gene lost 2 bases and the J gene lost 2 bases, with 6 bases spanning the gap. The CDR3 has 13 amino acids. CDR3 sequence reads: CASSIQGNTEAFF. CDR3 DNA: TGTGCCAGTAGTATACAAGGTAACACTGAAGCTTTCTTT.

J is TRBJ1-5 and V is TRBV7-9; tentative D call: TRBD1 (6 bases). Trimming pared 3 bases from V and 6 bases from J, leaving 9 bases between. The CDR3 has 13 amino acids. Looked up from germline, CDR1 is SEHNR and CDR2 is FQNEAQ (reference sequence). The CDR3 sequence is CASSLGGGQPQHF. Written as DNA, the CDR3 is TGTGCCAGCAGCTTGGGAGGGGGTCAGCCCCAGCATTTT.

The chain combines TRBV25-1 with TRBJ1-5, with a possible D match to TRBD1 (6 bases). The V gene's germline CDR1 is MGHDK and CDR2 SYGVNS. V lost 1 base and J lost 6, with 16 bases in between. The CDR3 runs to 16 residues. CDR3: CASSELAQGWFQPQHF. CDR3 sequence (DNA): TGTGCCAGCAGTGAATTGGCTCAGGGGTGGTTTCAGCCCCAGCATTTT.

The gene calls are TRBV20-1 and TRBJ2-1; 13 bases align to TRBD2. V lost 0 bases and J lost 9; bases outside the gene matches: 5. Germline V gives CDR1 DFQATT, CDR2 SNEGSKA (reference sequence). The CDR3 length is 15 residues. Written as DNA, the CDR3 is TGCAGTGCTAGAGATCGACTAGCGGGGGGCAGTGAGCAGTTCTTC. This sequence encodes CSARDRLAGGSEQFF.

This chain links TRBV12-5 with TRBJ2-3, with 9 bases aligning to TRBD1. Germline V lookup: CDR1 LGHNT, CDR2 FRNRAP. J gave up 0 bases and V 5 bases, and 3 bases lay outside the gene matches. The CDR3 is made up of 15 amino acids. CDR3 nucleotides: TGTGCTAGTGGTCTCGGACAGGGGAGCACAGATACGCAGTATTTT. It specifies CASGLGQGSTDTQYF.

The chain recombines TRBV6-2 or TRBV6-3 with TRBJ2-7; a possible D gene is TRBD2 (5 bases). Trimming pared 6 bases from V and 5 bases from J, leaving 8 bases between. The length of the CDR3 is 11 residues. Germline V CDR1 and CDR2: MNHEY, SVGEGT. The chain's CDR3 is CASREVDEQYF. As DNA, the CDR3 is TGTGCCAGCAGGGAGGTGGACGAGCAGTACTTC.

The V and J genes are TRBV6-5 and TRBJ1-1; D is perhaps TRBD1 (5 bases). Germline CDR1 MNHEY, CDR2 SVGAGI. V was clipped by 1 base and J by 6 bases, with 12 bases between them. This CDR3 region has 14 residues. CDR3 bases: TGTGCCAGCAGTTACTTTGGGGGTAACCCTGAAGCTTTCTTT. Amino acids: CASSYFGGNPEAFF.